What follows are 23 T cell receptor beta chains derived from one specimen sequenced in a study of cytomegalovirus exposure and HLA in healthy donors. Researchers ran the PCR with 60 Vbeta and 13 Jbeta primers. The data were produced by immunoSEQ multiplex PCR, yet TCRdb's version contains in-frame clones alone and is incomplete. In total, the table holds about 78,000 clones. Sequencing was done on a sample of PBMCs. The receptor set was obtained from a female donor in good health and CMV-seropositive.

This chain links TRBV5-1 with TRBJ2-5; 8 positions agree with TRBD1. V lost 4 bases to trimming and J lost 1 base; unmatched junction nucleotides: 6. The germline CDR1 and CDR2 sequences are SGHRS and YFSETQ. This CDR3 contains 15 residues. The CDR3 DNA follows: TGCGCCAGCAGCCTAGGACAGGGTCCCCAAGAGACCCAGTACTTC. Amino acids: CASSLGQGPQETQYF.

This chain links TRBV7-9 with TRBJ2-7; 10 nucleotides line up with TRBD1. Germline-derived CDR1 and CDR2 are SEHNR and FQNEAQ (reference sequence). There are 14 residues in the CDR3. Trimming removed 4 bases from V and 4 bases from J; junction bases left unmatched: 4. The CDR3 nucleotides read TGTGCCAGCAGCTCCGGGACAGGGGTTTACGAGCAGTACTTC. This encodes CASSSGTGVYEQYF.

The chain recombines TRBV6-5 with TRBJ2-2, with D possibly TRBD2 on 7 matching bases. V lost 1 base and J lost 4, with 13 bases in between. Germline V gives CDR1 MNHEY, CDR2 SVGAGI. The CDR3 consists of 16 residues. CDR3 in DNA: TGTGCCAGCAGTTACTTATCGGGGGGCGGCACCGGGGAGCTGTTTTTT. This sequence encodes CASSYLSGGGTGELFF.

The rearrangement joins TRBV19 to TRBJ1-1; TRBD1 aligns across 8 bases. The CDR3 is 15 amino acids. Trimming at V came to 3 bases and at J to 7 bases, leaving 10 bases not matched to a gene. Germline loops: CDR1 LNHDA, CDR2 SQIVND (reference sequence). The CDR3 sequence is CASSITDRASNEAFF. CDR3 sequence (DNA): TGTGCCAGTAGTATTACGGACAGGGCGAGTAATGAAGCTTTCTTT.

The rearrangement uses TRBV19 and TRBJ1-5, with D unclear. There are 13 residues in the CDR3. Trimming stripped 9 bases from V and 0 bases from J, with 9 bases between. CDR1 and CDR2 (germline): LNHDA, SQIVND (reference sequence). CDR3 sequence: CASLGDSNQPQHF. CDR3 DNA sequence: TGTGCCAGCCTCGGGGATAGCAATCAGCCCCAGCATTTT.

The V call is TRBV7-9, the J call TRBJ2-5; a possible D gene is TRBD2 (7 bases). The J call is uncertain, as TRBJ2-7 better fits the DNA end. This CDR3 has 16 residues. Germline loops: CDR1 SEHNR, CDR2 FQNEAQ (reference sequence). CDR3: CASSSLLRGGSYEQYF. The CDR3 bases are TGTGCCAGCAGCTCACTCCTAAGGGGGGGCTCCTACGAGCAGTACTTC.

The genes are TRBV25-1 and TRBJ2-2; D may be TRBD1 (6 bases). The CDR3 is 15 amino acids. Trimming removed 2 bases at V and 4 bases at J, with 11 bases between. Germline loops: CDR1 MGHDK, CDR2 SYGVNS. The CDR3 protein is CASSEGQGPTGELFF. The DNA for the CDR3 is TGTGCCAGCAGTGAAGGGCAGGGGCCCACCGGGGAGCTGTTTTTT.

This chain joins TRBV27 and TRBJ2-7; the D gene is possibly TRBD1 (6 bases). In germline, CDR1 is MNHEY, CDR2 SMNVEV (reference sequence). Trimming stripped 6 bases from V and 0 bases from J, with 9 bases between. The length of the CDR3 is 13 residues. The CDR3 DNA is TGTGCCAGCAGGGACAGTAGCTCCTACGAGCAGTACTTC. It encodes CASRDSSSYEQYF.

This chain connects TRBV28 to TRBJ2-7; D is undetermined. V was trimmed by 6 bases and J by 0 bases, leaving 9 bases between them. CDR3 length: 13 amino acids. CDR1 is MDHEN, CDR2 SYDVKM, per germline. This CDR3 is CASSPQSSYEQYF. DNA of the CDR3: TGTGCCAGCAGCCCACAATCCTCCTACGAGCAGTACTTC.

The chain carries TRBV7-9 and TRBJ1-1; D not resolved. The CDR3 runs to 13 residues. Per germline, CDR1 SEHNR and CDR2 FQNEAQ (reference sequence). Deletions cut 2 bases from V and 7 bases from J, with 11 bases between. The chain's CDR3 is CASSLSRSHEAFF. The CDR3 DNA reads TGTGCCAGCAGCTTAAGCCGGAGCCATGAAGCTTTCTTT.

The chain carries TRBV29-1 and TRBJ1-5; D perhaps matches TRBD1 (6 bases). V was trimmed by 5 bases and J by 2 bases, leaving 10 bases between them. CDR3 size: 13 residues. Looked up from germline, CDR1 is SQVTM and CDR2 is ANQGSEA. The CDR3 region has the DNA TGCAGCGTTCGACAGGCAGGCAATCAGCCCCAGCATTTT. Translation gives CSVRQAGNQPQHF.

The chain employs TRBV18 and TRBJ1-1, with a weak D call TRBD1 (5 bases). Deletions cut 3 bases from V and 3 bases from J, with 8 bases between. Germline-derived CDR1 and CDR2 are KGHSH and LQKENI. The CDR3 covers 13 residues. CDR3 sequence (DNA): TGTGCCAGCTCACCCAGGGTCGACACTGAAGCTTTCTTT. Amino acids: CASSPRVDTEAFF. The full variable domain, its missing parts supplied by reference TRBV18 and TRBJ1-1, is NAGVMQNPRHLVRRRGQEARLRCSPMKGHSHVYWYRQLPEEGLKFMVYLQKENIIDESGMPKERFSAEFPKEGPSILRIQQVVRGDSAAYFCASSPRVDTEAFFGQGTRLTVV.

The rearrangement uses TRBV6-1 and TRBJ1-1; D unclear. V lost 4 bases and J 1 base, leaving 13 bases between the germline ends. Germline loops: CDR1 MNHNS, CDR2 SASEGT. CDR3 length equals 15 residues. CDR3 loop: CASSVWRRKNTEAFF. CDR3 DNA sequence: TGTGCCAGCAGTGTTTGGAGACGCAAGAACACTGAAGCTTTCTTT.

This chain links TRBV28 with TRBJ2-5, with 9 bases aligning to TRBD1. The trim removed 6 bases at V and 2 bases at J, leaving 13 bases unmatched. CDR1 is MDHEN and CDR2 is SYDVKM in the germline V gene. CDR3 length equals 17 residues. The CDR3 DNA follows: TGTGCCAGCAGCCTTACGCCCTGGACAGGGGCGCAAGAGACCCAGTACTTC. Its translation is CASSLTPWTGAQETQYF.

The chain has TRBV6-1 and TRBJ2-2; 11 bases match TRBD2. This CDR3 has 17 amino acids. Germline V gene sequence: CDR1 MNHNS, CDR2 SASEGT. V lost 0 bases to trimming and J lost 7 bases; unmatched junction nucleotides: 7. CDR3 sequence (DNA): TGTGCCAGCAGTGAAGCTCTAGCGGGAGGTAGTGGCGGGGAGCTGTTTTTT. Its translation is CASSEALAGGSGGELFF.

The CDR3 spells CSAQNNRPEQYF. The CDR3 DNA reads as TGCAGCGCCCAAAACAACCGTCCCGAGCAGTACTTC. The V gene is TRBV29-1, the J gene TRBJ2-7; D is unclear. Germline CDR1 and CDR2: SQVTM and ANQGSEA. V was shortened by 7 bases and J by 6 bases, with 16 bases between the two germline ends. This CDR3 region has 12 residues.

The genes are TRBV6-5 and TRBJ1-2; perhaps TRBD1 as D (5 bases). Germline assignment: CDR1 MNHEY and CDR2 SVGAGI. V was pared by 5 bases and J by 1 base, with 11 bases between. The CDR3 is 14 residues long. CDR3 DNA: TGTGCCAGCAGTCGACAGCTTAGTAACTATGGCTACACCTTC. Encoded protein: CASSRQLSNYGYTF.

V and J are TRBV7-2 and TRBJ2-1, with TRBD1 matching over 8 bases. The CDR3 is 15 amino acids. Unmatched junction bases numbered 9, after V lost 6 bases and J lost 5 bases. Germline-derived CDR1 and CDR2 are SGHTA and FQGNSA. CDR3 amino acids: CASSFGDRSNNEQFF. CDR3 DNA sequence: TGTGCCAGCAGTTTCGGGGACAGGTCTAACAATGAGCAGTTCTTC. Full variable domain (missing parts from reference TRBV7-2 and TRBJ2-1): GAGVSQSPSNKVTEKGKDVELRCDPISGHTALYWYRQSLGQGLEFLIYFQGNSAPDKSGLPSDRFSAERTGGSVSTLTIQRTQQEDSAVYLCASSFGDRSNNEQFFGPGTRLTVL.

This chain links TRBV7-8 with TRBJ1-2; possibly TRBD1 for D (6 bases). CDR1 is SGHVS and CDR2 is FQNEAQ in the germline V gene. V was shortened by 1 base and J by 3 bases, with 6 bases between the two germline ends. CDR3 size: 13 residues. The CDR3 sequence: CASSLDRDYGYTF. CDR3 sequence (DNA): TGTGCCAGCAGCTTAGACAGGGACTATGGCTACACCTTC.

J is TRBJ2-7 and V is TRBV30; 7 bases are shared with TRBD2. J was trimmed by 2 bases and V by 1 base; bases with no gene match: 8. The CDR3 is made up of 15 amino acids. Germline V gives CDR1 GTSNPN, CDR2 SVGIG (reference sequence). The CDR3 loop reads CAWSAGTIRAYEQYF. The DNA of the CDR3 is TGTGCCTGGAGTGCCGGGACTATTCGTGCCTACGAGCAGTACTTC.

The chain couples TRBV19 to TRBJ1-4; D is uncertain. V was clipped by 3 bases and J by 8 bases, with 13 bases between them. This CDR3 has 14 residues. Germline V gives CDR1 LNHDA, CDR2 SQIVND (reference sequence). CDR3 sequence: CASSISSIQEKLFF. The CDR3 DNA follows: TGTGCCAGTAGTATTTCGTCCATCCAGGAAAAACTGTTTTTT.

CDR3 sequence reads: CASSYPGQGADTEAFF. CDR3 DNA: TGTGCCAGCAGCTATCCGGGACAGGGCGCGGACACTGAAGCTTTCTTT. J is TRBJ1-1 and V is TRBV7-2, with 9 positions matching TRBD1. This CDR3 has 16 residues. V trimming: 4 bases; J trimming: 3 bases; junction bases outside the gene matches: 9. Germline-derived CDR1 and CDR2 are SGHTA and FQGNSA.

The CDR3 sequence: CAWSYGQLQETQYF. The CDR3 nucleotides read TGTGCCTGGAGTTATGGACAGCTCCAAGAGACCCAGTACTTC. The V call is TRBV30, the J call TRBJ2-5; D may be TRBD1 (6 bases). The CDR3 is 14 residues long. The germline V gene encodes CDR1 GTSNPN and CDR2 SVGIG (reference sequence). Trimming cost V 2 bases and J 1 base, with 11 bases left between them.